Listed here is a single TCR beta chain. This clone came up a few times. This receptor's antigen is unknown. No per-base quality is available; no much larger clone lies one base away. CD8 naive samples consisted of CD45RO-negative cells that were positively selected for CCR7, yielding a CD45RA+CCR7+ population without TemRA cells. Donors were healthy HIV-negative adults with no recently reported acute infections or vaccinations. Every donor was a Caucasian adult residing in Nashville, Tennessee, USA. Blood was collected by leukapheresis, and PBMCs were isolated by Ficoll-Histopaque density gradient centrifugation and then cryopreserved in liquid nitrogen vapor phase. Analytical flow cytometry was used to check the purity and quantity of each magnetically sorted T cell population. From each sorted fraction, genomic DNA was isolated and quantified by UV absorbance on a Nanodrop 2000c. This sample was included in a study of shared clonotypes between healthy human individuals (dated by TCRdb to 2020 to 2021). Regarding the complete study: The cohort comprised a couple of women and a few men aged 18 to 49 years. Per donor, three plates each were used for CD4 naive and CD4 memory, two for CD8 naive, and one for CD8 memory. To estimate repertoire size and how much clonotype sharing occurs between individuals, the study deeply sequenced the blood TCR repertoires of five or six healthy adults. To increase sequencing depth and limit assay-specific biases, different laboratories used diverse techniques to prepare libraries and sequence TCR repertoires. Per donor, leukapheresis produced somewhere between about 0.85 and 9.5 billion PBMCs. Study-wide findings and limitations: Rarefaction of sorted-subset datasets indicated incomplete sequencing despite the large sequencing depth. Estimated clonotype richness was generally larger for naive than for memory subsets. Sampling was limited to blood, and TCR repertoires in tissue likely differ from TCR repertoires in blood. Compared with non-shared clonotypes, clonotypes shared by all four sorted-subset donors had higher generation probabilities. Based on pairwise subsampling, the degree of clonotype sharing among donors was expected to be affected by sequencing depth. The genetic and exposure-history diversity represented was limited by the small number of donors. Sharing across several donors was observed for around 5% of naive CD4, under 4% of naive CD8, over 2% of memory CD4, and roughly 0.4% of memory CD8 clonotypes.

The CDR1 and CDR2 encoded by the germline V gene are MDHEN and SYDVKM. The CDR3 numbers 14 residues from cysteine through phenylalanine. This entry keeps only the CDR3 DNA: 42 bases, framed from base 1. V loses 6 bases, J loses 4 bases, and the germline ends lie 13 bases apart. TCR CDR3 regions were amplified from genomic DNA by multiplex PCR using the deep immunoSEQ assay. Extracted genomic DNA from each cell subset was distributed evenly across all wells of several immunoSEQ 96-well plates, and each plate was treated as a replicate. For sorted subsets, approximately 200 ng of genomic DNA, equivalent to some 30,000 T cell genomes, went into each replicate PCR. Purified libraries were quantified with a Qubit 3.0 fluorometer, sized on a Bioanalyzer 2100, and re-quantified with the KAPA Library Quantification kit. Every immunoSEQ 96-well plate was sequenced on a dedicated single-read 150-cycle Illumina NextSeq 550 flow cell. Turning to the authors' computational methods: The immunoSEQ output contained only junctional sequences without quality scores, so filtering could not match that applied to full-length reads. To assign V/J genes and CDR3, sequences were annotated against IMGT germline references using PyIR, a Python wrapper for IgBLAST v1.9. Reads with weak V/J assignments (E-value above 1e-6), missing CDR3, stop codons, out-of-frame junctions, or ambiguous translated residues were removed. V3J clonotypes were defined as sequences sharing the same inferred V gene, J gene, and CDR3 amino acid sequence. Percentage overlap between repertoires was calculated by dividing the number of shared unique clonotypes by the size of the smaller repertoire. Three approaches were used to assess repertoire richness: RTK rarefaction, the Chao1 estimator, and Recon v2.1 estimates of unobserved clonotypes. For all TCRbeta clonotypes obtained by the gDNA method from four donors, generation probabilities were computed with OLGA. TCRdb carries this immuneACCESS record with in-frame sequences only. Its versions omit some clonotypes, under half of them owing to an unresolved V gene in the studies checked, with the rest unexplained. Clone size and the V and J calls come from that table; the DNA yielded D and trimming. This sample comprises about 2.1 million clones, roughly 95% of them detected only once. The ten largest clones represent roughly 1.7% of the sample.

The V and J genes are TRBV28 and TRBJ1-5; no D gene is confidently identified. The clonotype comes from a man aged 18 to 29 in good health. Some clones in this sample may be carry-over from other donors' samples. Material: naive CD8+ T cells from PBMCs. The cell subset or site tag for this specimen amounts to: CD45RA+CCR7+. Here the CDR3 is given as CASRNGRGNQPQHF. The sequenced DNA: TGTGCCAGCAGAAACGGCCGGGGAAATCAGCCCCAGCATTTT. Full variable domain (CDR3 extended with the reference TRBV28 and TRBJ1-5 proteins): DVKVTQSSRYLVKRTGEKVFLECVQDMDHENMFWYRQDPGLGLRLIYFSYDVKMKEKGDIPEGYSVSREKKERFSLILESASTNQTSMYLCASRNGRGNQPQHFGDGTRLSIL.